The 20 T cell receptor beta chains reported below all come from one sample, sequenced in a study of blood T cell repertoires in COVID-19. Clones were read by immunoSEQ multiplex PCR, and TCRdb kept only the in-frame ones, dropping some. The table has about 210,000 clones, around nine tenths seen once. Input material: peripheral blood. The receptors come from a man younger than 35 with active or convalescent COVID-19.

The genes are TRBV6-5 and TRBJ1-1, with TRBD1 identical over 9 bases. V was clipped by 5 bases and J by 5 bases; unmatched bases: 9. Germline V lookup: CDR1 MNHEY, CDR2 SVGAGI. The length of the CDR3 is 15 residues. CDR3 amino acids: CASSPPTGGRTEAFF. CDR3 in DNA: TGTGCCAGCAGTCCTCCGACAGGGGGGCGTACTGAAGCTTTCTTT.

The chain combines TRBV4-2 with TRBJ2-5; the match to TRBD2 covers 10 bases. Losses at the gene ends were 1 base for V and 5 bases for J; bases not matched to a gene: 7. Germline assignment: CDR1 LGHNA and CDR2 YNFKEQ. CDR3 length equals 16 residues. For the CDR3, the DNA is TGTGCCAGCAGCCAAGTCACAGCGGGGGGGCGGGAGACCCAGTACTTC. Protein: CASSQVTAGGRETQYF.

The chain links TRBV10-1 to TRBJ2-3, with TRBD1 matching 9 bases. J lost 2 bases, V lost 8 bases, and 5 bases had no gene match. The V gene's germline CDR1 is WNHNN and CDR2 SYGVQD (reference sequence). CDR3 size: 14 residues. Here the CDR3 reads CASRGQGYTDTQYF. For the CDR3, the DNA is TGCGCCAGCCGGGGACAGGGTTACACAGATACGCAGTATTTT.

The chain has TRBV2 and TRBJ2-1, with 12 bases identical to TRBD2. Germline trimming cut 5 bases from V and 8 bases from J; bases unmatched to any gene: 7. Germline-derived CDR1 and CDR2 are SNHLY and FYNNEI. CDR3 length equals 15 residues. The CDR3 loop reads CASSQTSGGPYEQFF. The CDR3 DNA sequence: TGTGCCAGCAGTCAAACTAGCGGGGGGCCCTATGAGCAGTTCTTC.

The chain employs TRBV6-5 and TRBJ2-7; TRBD1 matches 7 bases. J gave up 6 bases and V 6 bases, and 11 bases lay outside the gene matches. Germline-derived CDR1 and CDR2 are MNHEY and SVGAGI. The CDR3 spans 14 residues. The CDR3 nucleotides read TGTGCCAGCAGACCGACAGGGTCGGGTCGCGAGCAGTACTTC. Residues: CASRPTGSGREQYF.

V is TRBV19 and J is TRBJ1-5; 7 bases agree with TRBD1. The J segment lost 11 bases and the V segment lost 8 bases, leaving 24 bases of the junction unmatched. The CDR3 runs 17 residues. Germline CDR1 LNHDA, CDR2 SQIVND (reference sequence). The CDR3 sequence is CASGNRQGVGTLVSQHF. The CDR3 nucleotides read TGTGCCAGTGGAAATAGACAGGGAGTGGGCACATTAGTGTCCCAGCATTTT.

This chain uses TRBV25-1 with TRBJ2-7; 10 nucleotides agree with TRBD1. In germline, CDR1 is MGHDK, CDR2 SYGVNS. J gave up 5 bases and V 7 bases, and 8 bases lay outside the gene matches. This CDR3 is built from 14 residues. In DNA, the CDR3 is TGTGCCAGCACAACCGGGACAGGGGCTAACGAGCAGTACTTC. This translates into CASTTGTGANEQYF.

Worth noting for this clone: An end of the junction differs from the germline gene, which may be a read error. The chain links TRBV6-5 to TRBJ1-2, with D perhaps matching TRBD1 (5 bases). The CDR3 runs to 15 residues. CDR1 is MNHEY, CDR2 SVGAGI, per germline. The DNA of the CDR3 is TGTGCTAGCAGCGTACAGGCGAACCCCAACTATGGCTACACCTTC. This sequence encodes CASSVQANPNYGYTF.

The chain recombines TRBV5-1 with TRBJ2-7, with TRBD1 as a possible D gene (6 bases). CDR3 length: 14 residues. Between the trimmed V and J ends, which lost 4 bases and 1 base, there was a span of 12 bases. CDR1 is SGHRS, CDR2 YFSETQ, per germline. CDR3 DNA: TGCGCCAGCAGCCAAGCGACAGGTTCCTACGAGCAGTACTTC. Encoded protein: CASSQATGSYEQYF.

This CDR3 reads CASSEGTGGSGANVLTF. The CDR3 region has the DNA TGTGCCAGCTCAGAGGGGACAGGGGGCTCTGGGGCCAACGTCCTGACTTTC. The J gene is TRBJ2-6, the V gene TRBV18; 11 nucleotides agree with TRBD1. This CDR3 is 17 amino acids long. The V segment lost 5 bases and the J segment 0 bases; nucleotides outside the gene matches: 3. CDR1 is KGHSH, CDR2 LQKENI, per germline.

This chain uses TRBV29-1 with TRBJ2-3; D gene unclear. The V gene lost 4 bases and the J gene lost 6 bases, with 14 bases spanning the gap. The germline CDR1 and CDR2 sequences are SQVTM and ANQGSEA. The CDR3 is 13 amino acids. CDR3 DNA sequence: TGCAGCGTTGTTTATAGATCCTACGATACGCAGTATTTT. Protein sequence: CSVVYRSYDTQYF.

V and J are TRBV4-2 and TRBJ1-3; D is ambiguous. Trimming took 0 bases from V and 0 from J, leaving 9 bases between them. Germline-derived CDR1 and CDR2 are LGHNA and YNFKEQ. This CDR3 is built from 16 residues. The CDR3 loop is CASSQERTSSGNTIYF. The DNA of the CDR3 is TGTGCCAGCAGCCAAGAACGAACCAGCTCTGGAAACACCATATATTTT.

A remark on this clone: A read error may produce the germline difference seen at one junction end. J is TRBJ1-1 and V is TRBV3-1 (or the pseudogene TRBV3-2); D possibly corresponds to TRBD1 (6 bases). The CDR3 loop spans 14 amino acids. CDR1 LGHDT and CDR2 YNNKEL come from the germline V gene (reference sequence). The CDR3: CASSRQQTGLITVF. In DNA form, the CDR3 reads TGTGCCAGCAGCCGACAGCAAACAGGGCTGATTACTGTCTTT.

The chain carries TRBV7-6 and TRBJ2-7; TRBD1 might be the D (7 bases). The germline CDR1 and CDR2 sequences are SGHVS and FNYEAQ. Deletions cut 0 bases from V and 2 bases from J, with 11 bases between. This CDR3 is 15 amino acids long. CDR3 amino acids: CASSLAPGGTYEQYF. CDR3 DNA: TGTGCCAGCAGCTTAGCCCCAGGGGGGACCTACGAGCAGTACTTC.

The genes are TRBV18 and TRBJ2-2, with D possibly TRBD1 on 6 matching bases. V lost 4 bases to trimming and J lost 1 base, with 10 bases between them. The CDR3 runs 15 residues. The V gene's germline CDR1 is KGHSH and CDR2 LQKENI. CDR3 amino acids: CASSRTELNTGELFF. The CDR3 coding sequence is TGTGCCAGCTCACGGACAGAACTGAACACCGGGGAGCTGTTTTTT. Looking up the rest from reference TRBV18 and TRBJ2-2 gives the full variable domain: NAGVMQNPRHLVRRRGQEARLRCSPMKGHSHVYWYRQLPEEGLKFMVYLQKENIIDESGMPKERFSAEFPKEGPSILRIQQVVRGDSAAYFCASSRTELNTGELFFGEGSRLTVL.

This sequence joins TRBV7-8 and TRBJ1-5, with D unresolved. CDR1 is SGHVS and CDR2 is FQNEAQ in the germline V gene. Trimming pared 0 bases from V and 2 bases from J, leaving 14 bases between. The CDR3 length is 17 residues. The CDR3 here is CASSLASGGWGNQPQHF. CDR3 nucleotide sequence: TGTGCCAGCAGCTTAGCCAGCGGCGGTTGGGGCAATCAGCCCCAGCATTTT. The complete variable domain, with remaining parts taken from reference TRBV7-8 and TRBJ1-5, reads GAGVSQSPRYKVAKRGQDVALRCDPISGHVSLFWYQQALGQGPEFLTYFQNEAQLDKSGLPSDRFFAERPEGSVSTLKIQRTQQEDSAVYLCASSLASGGWGNQPQHFGDGTRLSIL.

This chain links TRBV5-1 with TRBJ2-1, with TRBD1 matching over 7 bases. Trimming removed 2 bases from V and 9 bases from J; junction bases left unmatched: 2. There are 12 residues in the CDR3. Germline V lookup: CDR1 SGHRS, CDR2 YFSETQ. CDR3: CASSFTGVEQFF. The CDR3 nucleotides are TGCGCCAGCAGCTTTACAGGGGTTGAGCAGTTCTTC.

CDR3 region: CASSPEPGGTQYF. DNA for the CDR3: TGTGCCAGCAGTCCAGAGCCAGGGGGGACCCAGTACTTC. This rearrangement joins TRBV6-5 to TRBJ2-5; 7 positions match TRBD1. This CDR3 has 13 residues. Germline values: CDR1 MNHEY, CDR2 SVGAGI. With 5 bases clipped from V and 7 bases from J, the junction kept 7 bases outside the gene matches.

The chain links TRBV3-1 (or the pseudogene TRBV3-2) to TRBJ1-2, with D maybe TRBD1 (5 bases). Per the germline V gene, CDR1 is LGHDT and CDR2 is YNNKEL (reference sequence). Trimming stripped 0 bases from V and 3 bases from J, with 11 bases between. This CDR3 spans 15 amino acids. CDR3 amino acids: CASSQDYGGDYGYTF. The CDR3 DNA is TGTGCCAGCAGCCAAGATTACGGGGGGGACTATGGCTACACCTTC.

The J gene is TRBJ2-3, the V gene TRBV9, with unresolved D. Trimming stripped 1 base from V and 6 bases from J, with 18 bases between. Germline CDR1 is SGDLS and CDR2 is YYNGEE. The CDR3 is 16 residues long. CDR3 residues: CASSVRGSTPGDTQYF. CDR3 bases: TGTGCCAGCAGCGTAAGAGGTAGCACCCCTGGGGATACGCAGTATTTT.